This T cell receptor (beta chain) was recorded in a study of siplizumab effects on memory and regulatory T cells. Data came from immunoSEQ multiplex PCR; TCRdb stores just in-frame clones and leaves some out. The data show approximately 100,000 clones, 93% seen once. The CDR3 contains 15 residues. Trimming removed 6 bases at V and 4 bases at J, with 19 bases between. Germline V gene lookup returns CDR1 MNHNY and CDR2 SVGAGI (reference sequence). The V gene is TRBV6-6, the J gene TRBJ2-7, with a possible D match to TRBD2 (5 bases). The TCR was taken from a human donor in good health. Sequenced sample: non-Treg CD4+ T cells sorted from blood. CDR3 loop: CASSYNADGGYEQYF. The DNA for the CDR3 is TGTGCCAGCAGCTACAACGCCGACGGAGGTTACGAGCAGTACTTC.